These 22 T cell receptor beta chains were sequenced from one sample in a study of cytomegalovirus exposure and HLA in healthy donors. The PCR made use of 60 Vbeta and 13 Jbeta primers. Profiled with immunoSEQ multiplex PCR; TCRdb holds only in-frame clones, not every one. The sample contains 110,000 to 150,000 clones, roughly 86% of which appear only once. Material for sequencing was PBMCs. All receptors derive from a young man in good health and CMV-seropositive.

The V call is TRBV6-6, the J call TRBJ1-1, with no clear D. The CDR3 contains 12 residues. Per germline, CDR1 MNHNY and CDR2 SVGAGI (reference sequence). Trimming removed 2 bases from V and 4 bases from J, with 5 bases in between. CDR3 region: CASSYEGTEAFF. The CDR3 DNA follows: TGTGCCAGCAGTTACGAGGGCACTGAAGCTTTCTTT.

The chain uses TRBV28 and TRBJ1-2, with 9 bases fitting TRBD1. The CDR3 is 14 residues long. V gave up 6 bases and J gave up 10 bases; unmatched junction bases: 12. Per the germline V gene, CDR1 is MDHEN and CDR2 is SYDVKM. In DNA form, the CDR3 reads TGTGCCAGCAGGTCGGGGGGACAGGGTTTTTTCTACACCTTC. Translated: CASRSGGQGFFYTF.

The sample holds one count of this clone. This chain connects TRBV30 to TRBJ2-7; D unresolved. The CDR3 contains 12 residues. Germline assignment: CDR1 GTSNPN and CDR2 SVGIG (reference sequence). Trimming removed 3 bases at V and 7 bases at J, with 13 bases between. CDR3 nucleotide sequence: TGTGCCTGGAGAGCCGTCCACGGGGAGCAGTACTTC. Residues: CAWRAVHGEQYF.

The rearrangement joins TRBV6-5 to TRBJ2-1, with 11 bases matching TRBD2. CDR1 is MNHEY, CDR2 SVGAGI, per germline. The CDR3 has 16 amino acids. Trimming removed 4 bases from V and 7 bases from J; junction bases left unmatched: 9. CDR3 region: CASSLTSGRSQNEQFF. CDR3 in DNA: TGTGCCAGCAGTTTAACTAGCGGGAGAAGTCAGAATGAGCAGTTCTTC.

This sequence joins TRBV7-9 and TRBJ1-5; D uncertain. The CDR3 length is 13 residues. The germline CDR1 and CDR2 sequences are SEHNR and FQNEAQ (reference sequence). Trimming removed 5 bases from V and 5 bases from J, with 10 bases in between. DNA for the CDR3: TGTGCCAGCAGCCAAAGCGGGGATCAGCCCCAGCATTTT. As protein: CASSQSGDQPQHF.

This clone was seen just once. The chain recombines TRBV4-2 with TRBJ2-1; 8 bases are shared with TRBD1. The CDR3 spans 14 residues. V trimming: 6 bases; J trimming: 5 bases; junction bases outside the gene matches: 6. Germline CDR1 and CDR2: LGHNA and YNFKEQ. CDR3 region: CASRNRGENNEQFF. DNA for the CDR3: TGTGCCAGCAGAAACAGGGGGGAAAACAATGAGCAGTTCTTC.

About this clone: Other nucleotide sequences from this sample produce the same CDR3. J is TRBJ1-5 and V is TRBV7-9; no definite D call. V shed 1 base and J shed 6 bases, with 4 bases lying between them. Germline-derived CDR1 and CDR2 are SEHNR and FQNEAQ (reference sequence). This CDR3 has 12 residues. The CDR3 DNA sequence: TGTGCCAGCAGCTTAGGGAGTCAGCCCCAGCATTTT. Residues: CASSLGSQPQHF. Together with reference TRBV7-9 and TRBJ1-5, the CDR3 gives the full variable domain: DTGVSQNPRHKITKRGQNVTFRCDPISEHNRLYWYRQTLGQGPEFLTYFQNEAQLEKSRLLSDRFSAERPKGSFSTLEIQRTEQGDSAMYLCASSLGSQPQHFGDGTRLSIL.

This clone was recorded a few times. The chain carries TRBV19 and TRBJ1-2; unclear D gene. Looked up from germline, CDR1 is LNHDA and CDR2 is SQIVND (reference sequence). The CDR3 covers 12 residues. Between the trimmed V and J ends, which lost 5 bases and 4 bases, there was a span of 8 bases. This chain's CDR3 is CASSAAVYGYTF. In nucleotides, the CDR3 is TGTGCCAGTAGTGCGGCAGTCTATGGCTACACCTTC.

This clone appeared a few times. The rearrangement links TRBV4-1 to TRBJ1-1; D gene uncertain. In germline, CDR1 is MGHRA, CDR2 YSYEKL. This CDR3 is 13 amino acids long. The V end was cut by 0 bases, the J end by 7 bases, with 9 bases between. CDR3 residues: CASSQDERFEAFF. CDR3 bases: TGCGCCAGCAGCCAAGATGAGCGTTTTGAAGCTTTCTTT.

The gene calls are TRBV28 and TRBJ1-1; 8 bases line up with TRBD1. Germline V gene lookup returns CDR1 MDHEN and CDR2 SYDVKM. V lost 5 bases to trimming and J lost 3 bases; unmatched junction nucleotides: 5. There are 14 residues in the CDR3. The DNA of the CDR3 is TGTGCCAGCAGTCCAGACAGGGGTGACACTGAAGCTTTCTTT. Protein sequence: CASSPDRGDTEAFF.

V and J are TRBV7-6 and TRBJ2-7; D might be TRBD1 (5 bases). The CDR3 loop spans 15 amino acids. Per the germline V gene, CDR1 is SGHVS and CDR2 is FNYEAQ. V was trimmed by 2 bases and J by 0 bases, leaving 11 bases between them. As DNA, the CDR3 is TGTGCCAGCAGCTTAACCGGACACTTCTCCTACGAGCAGTACTTC. Translating gives CASSLTGHFSYEQYF.

This chain joins TRBV6-4 and TRBJ1-2, with 10 bases aligning to TRBD1. The CDR3 covers 13 residues. V was clipped by 4 bases and J by 8 bases; unmatched bases: 4. Per the germline V gene, CDR1 is MRHNA and CDR2 is SNTAGT. CDR3 bases: TGTGCCAGCAGTGCGGGACAGGGGAGGGGCTACACCTTC. This encodes CASSAGQGRGYTF.

This chain joins TRBV29-1 and TRBJ2-3; 8 bases map to TRBD1. Germline V CDR1 and CDR2: SQVTM, ANQGSEA. The CDR3 runs to 15 residues. V lost 4 bases to trimming and J lost 2 bases; unmatched junction nucleotides: 8. The CDR3 nucleotides are TGCAGCGTTGCATCCCAGGGGGCGTTCACAGATACGCAGTATTTT. Translating it yields CSVASQGAFTDTQYF.

The chain couples TRBV27 to TRBJ1-1; D uncertain. CDR1 and CDR2 from the germline V gene are MNHEY and SMNVEV (reference sequence). V lost 5 bases, J lost 7 bases, and 11 bases lay in between. The CDR3 totals 12 residues. CDR3 nucleotides: TGTGCCAGCAGTCCCGGCGGCAGTGAAGCTTTCTTT. Protein sequence: CASSPGGSEAFF.

The chain combines TRBV7-8 with TRBJ2-7, with a tentative D call TRBD2 (6 bases). This CDR3 is 16 amino acids long. V lost 1 base and J 4 bases, leaving 17 bases between the germline ends. Germline-derived CDR1 and CDR2 are SGHVS and FQNEAQ. CDR3 DNA: TGTGCCAGCAGCTTAGTGGCTAGCGAGAGCATTTACGAGCAGTACTTC. Amino acids: CASSLVASESIYEQYF.

The chain combines TRBV7-9 with TRBJ1-5; TRBD1 might be the D (5 bases). V was clipped by 1 base and J by 6 bases, with 22 bases between them. From germline, CDR1 is SEHNR and CDR2 FQNEAQ (reference sequence). CDR3 size: 18 residues. The CDR3 coding sequence is TGTGCCAGCAGCTTAGGGGCCGGGAGGGGACTTCAAAGTCAGCCCCAGCATTTT. It encodes CASSLGAGRGLQSQPQHF.

This chain uses TRBV4-1 with TRBJ2-5; D possibly corresponds to TRBD1 (5 bases). Deletions cut 2 bases from V and 5 bases from J, with 12 bases between. The CDR3 loop spans 14 amino acids. In germline, CDR1 is MGHRA, CDR2 YSYEKL. The CDR3: CASSQNPGHETQYF. The CDR3 DNA is TGCGCCAGCAGCCAAAACCCAGGGCACGAGACCCAGTACTTC.

V and J are TRBV6-1 and TRBJ1-5; maybe TRBD1 (5 bases). From germline, CDR1 is MNHNS and CDR2 SASEGT. Trimming took 10 bases from V and 6 from J, leaving 16 bases between them. This CDR3 is built from 13 residues. The CDR3 here is CAIGAQGSQPQHF. The CDR3 bases are TGTGCCATAGGAGCCCAGGGTTCTCAGCCCCAGCATTTT.

The rearrangement links TRBV6-5 to TRBJ1-1; TRBD1 is a possible D gene (6 bases). The CDR3 spans 14 residues. Germline V lookup: CDR1 MNHEY, CDR2 SVGAGI. The V end was cut by 4 bases, the J end by 9 bases, with 18 bases between. The CDR3 protein is CASSSTAPGEQAFF. Here the CDR3 DNA reads TGTGCCAGCAGTTCCACGGCCCCAGGGGAACAAGCTTTCTTT.

This chain uses TRBV10-1 with TRBJ1-1, with D possibly matching TRBD1 (5 bases). The CDR3 extends over 13 amino acids. The ends were cut back, 6 bases at V and 1 base at J, with 9 bases in the middle. Germline V CDR1 and CDR2: WNHNN, SYGVQD (reference sequence). CDR3 sequence: CASSATENTEAFF. For the CDR3, the DNA is TGCGCCAGCAGCGCGACAGAGAACACTGAAGCTTTCTTT.

This clone appeared once. The genes are TRBV28 and TRBJ1-5; 8 bases fit TRBD1. The V segment lost 1 base and the J segment 2 bases; nucleotides outside the gene matches: 7. Germline CDR1 is MDHEN and CDR2 is SYDVKM. The CDR3 covers 17 residues. Here the CDR3 DNA reads TGTGCCAGCAGTTTATTGGCAGGGGGCGAGGGCAATCAGCCCCAGCATTTT. As protein: CASSLLAGGEGNQPQHF.

This clone occurred once. The J gene is TRBJ2-2, the V gene TRBV4-2; possible D gene TRBD1, 5 bases. The CDR3 has 15 amino acids. V was pared by 4 bases and J by 7 bases, with 16 bases between. Germline loops: CDR1 LGHNA, CDR2 YNFKEQ. CDR3 DNA: TGTGCCAGCAGCCCCATAGGGCAGGGCGACGGGGAGCTGTTTTTT. Residues: CASSPIGQGDGELFF.